The entry below describes one TCR beta chain. For each CDR3 protein, TCRdb gives one entry from its re-call of the 5' RACE reads, without DNA. In total, the table holds over 120,000 distinct CDR3 sequences. Looked up from germline, CDR1 is WSHSY and CDR2 is SAAADI. This CDR3 is built from 12 residues. The data originate from a study of T cells expressing NK-cell markers. Sequenced sample: blood T cells: a sorted CD56 or NKG2C T cell subset, CD4+ or CD8+ T cells, or bulk PBMC T cells (not recorded which). The clonotype originates from a man younger than 35 in good health. The chain has TRBV10-2 and TRBJ2-3. This chain's CDR3 is CASSESRDTQYF.